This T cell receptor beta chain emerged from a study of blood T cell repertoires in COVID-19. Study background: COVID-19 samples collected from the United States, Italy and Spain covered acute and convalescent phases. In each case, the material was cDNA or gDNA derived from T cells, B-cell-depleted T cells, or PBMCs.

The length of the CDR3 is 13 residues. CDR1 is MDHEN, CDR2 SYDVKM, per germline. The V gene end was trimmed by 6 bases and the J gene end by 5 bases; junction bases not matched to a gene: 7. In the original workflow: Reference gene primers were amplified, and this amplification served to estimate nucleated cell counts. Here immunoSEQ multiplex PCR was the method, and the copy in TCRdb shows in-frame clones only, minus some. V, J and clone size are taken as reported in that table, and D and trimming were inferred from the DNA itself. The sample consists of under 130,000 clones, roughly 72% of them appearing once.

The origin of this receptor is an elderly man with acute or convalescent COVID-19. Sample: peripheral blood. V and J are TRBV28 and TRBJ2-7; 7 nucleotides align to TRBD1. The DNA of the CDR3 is TGTGCCAGCAGCCGACAGGGACGAGACGAGCAGTACTTC. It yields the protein CASSRQGRDEQYF.